What follows is one T cell receptor beta chain and its context. Its antigen remains unknown. Per germline, CDR1 MNHNY and CDR2 SVGAGI (reference sequence). The CDR3 totals 14 residues. V shed 2 bases and J shed 6 bases, with 13 bases lying between them. Only in-frame clones appear in the TCRdb table, and some are missing; sequencing was by immunoSEQ multiplex PCR. The table records around 2.3 million clones, under 97% of them present only once. These data belong to a study of shared clonotypes between healthy human individuals. The study's findings and limits: Naive subsets generally had larger estimated richness than memory subsets. Generation probabilities of non-shared clonotypes were lower (relative to those shared by all four donors).

Healthy and HIV-negative, the adult donors had no recent acute infections or vaccinations. The sample taken for sequencing was naive CD4+ T cells sorted from blood. Described subset: CD45RA+ positively selected. The origin of this receptor is a man between 18 and 29 years old in good health. The V call is TRBV6-6, the J call TRBJ1-1; D gene uncertain. The CDR3 protein is CASSYLATDAEAFF. CDR3 in DNA: TGTGCCAGCAGTTACCTTGCGACGGACGCTGAAGCTTTCTTT.